This T cell receptor beta chain originates from a study of blood T cell repertoires in COVID-19. Study as a whole: Sources were T cells, B-cell-depleted T cells, or PBMCs; the material itself was cDNA or gDNA.

Germline V gene sequence: CDR1 ENHRY, CDR2 SYGVKD. Trimming took off 3 bases at V and 3 bases at J, with 11 bases between the two ends. This CDR3 has 15 residues. Original data processing: Reference gene primer amplification in the assay estimated nucleated cell counts. Sequenced by immunoSEQ multiplex PCR; TCRdb stores in-frame clones only, minus some. The DNA gave D and trimming, while V, J and clone size come from that table. The sample shows about 200,000 clones, about 83% of them seen only once. In this sample, this clone turned up a few times. The study drew participants aged about 18 to 89 years from approximately 25 US areas. Self-reported history from a screening survey and questionnaire set each donor's cohort.

V usage is TRBV10-3 and J usage is TRBJ2-2; possible D gene TRBD2, 5 bases. The sequenced material came from PBMCs or T cells enriched from blood (not recorded which). The sequence was collected from a man aged 35-49 years with acute COVID-19. CDR3 sequence reads: CAISDRGLDTGELFF. CDR3 nucleotide sequence: TGTGCCATCAGTGATAGAGGGTTGGACACCGGGGAGCTGTTTTTT.